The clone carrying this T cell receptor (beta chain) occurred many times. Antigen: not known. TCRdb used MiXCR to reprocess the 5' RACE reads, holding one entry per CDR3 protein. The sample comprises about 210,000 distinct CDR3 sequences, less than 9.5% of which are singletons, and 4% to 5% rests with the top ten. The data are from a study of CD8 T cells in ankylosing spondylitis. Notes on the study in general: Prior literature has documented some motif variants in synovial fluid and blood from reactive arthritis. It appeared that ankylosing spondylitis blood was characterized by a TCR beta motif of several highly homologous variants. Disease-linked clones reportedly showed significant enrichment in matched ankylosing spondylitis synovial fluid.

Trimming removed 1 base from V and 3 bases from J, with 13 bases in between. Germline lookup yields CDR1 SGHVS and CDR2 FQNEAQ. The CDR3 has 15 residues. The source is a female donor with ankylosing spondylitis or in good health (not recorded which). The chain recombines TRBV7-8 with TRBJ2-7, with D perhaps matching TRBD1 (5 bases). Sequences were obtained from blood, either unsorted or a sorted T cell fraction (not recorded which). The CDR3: CASSLVRQQGYEQYF. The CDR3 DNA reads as TGTGCCAGCAGCTTAGTGCGGCAGCAGGGCTACGAGCAGTACTTC. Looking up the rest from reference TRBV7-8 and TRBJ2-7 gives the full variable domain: GAGVSQSPRYKVAKRGQDVALRCDPISGHVSLFWYQQALGQGPEFLTYFQNEAQLDKSGLPSDRFFAERPEGSVSTLKIQRTQQEDSAVYLCASSLVRQQGYEQYFGPGTRLTVT.